This is a list of T cell receptor beta chains from one sample in a study of post-analysis software for immune sequencing data. MiXCR was run by TCRdb on the PCR reads, yielding one entry per CDR3 protein. This sample has 650,000 to 850,000 distinct CDR3 sequences; approximately 50% occur once, and the top ten carry around 4.5%. The sample was blood. These receptors all stem from a girl aged 5 to 17 with multiple sclerosis. CDR3s include the opening cysteine and the closing phenylalanine or tryptophan. The D gene is left open where the match is weak. Expanded clones are given a class, and other clones once, few, many or no size at all.

v_call,clone_size,j_call,d_call,cdr3_aa,cdr3_nt
TRBV5-6,-,TRBJ2-7,-,CASSLIQGLYEQYF,TGTGCCAGCAGCTTGATTCAGGGCCTCTACGAGCAGTACTTC
TRBV12-3/TRBV12-4,-,TRBJ2-5,TRBD1,CASSWLRDRRPQETQYF,TGTGCCAGCAGTTGGCTCCGGGACAGACGACCACAAGAGACCCAGTACTTC
TRBV5-1,-,TRBJ2-1,-,CASSSAWGSEQFF,TGCGCCAGCAGCTCCGCTTGGGGATCTGAGCAGTTCTTC
TRBV7-3,-,TRBJ2-5,-,CASSLRSYETQYF,TGTGCCAGCAGCTTAAGATCGTATGAGACCCAGTACTTC
TRBV27,-,TRBJ2-7,-,CASSLDVLAYEQYF,TGTGCCAGCAGTCTGGACGTGTTGGCCTACGAGCAGTACTTC
TRBV5-1,-,TRBJ2-3,-,CASSLGPYTDTQYF,TGCGCCAGCAGCTTGGGGCCCTACACAGATACGCAGTATTTT
TRBV27,few,TRBJ2-7,TRBD1,CASSPKQGAFSYEQYF,TGTGCCAGCAGTCCCAAACAGGGGGCGTTTTCCTACGAGCAGTACTTC
TRBV6-6,-,TRBJ1-1,-,CASNRAGGTEAFF,TGTGCCAGCAATCGTGCTGGGGGCACTGAAGCTTTCTTT
TRBV25-1,-,TRBJ2-1,-,CASSESGLGLAFF,TGTGCCAGCAGTGAATCTGGTCTCGGGTTAGCGTTCTTC
TRBV29-1,-,TRBJ1-1,-,CSTKTANTEAFF,TGCAGCACCAAGACAGCGAACACTGAAGCTTTCTTT
TRBV29-1,few,TRBJ1-2,TRBD1,CSAGSDRERYGYTF,TGCAGCGCGGGGTCTGACAGGGAAAGGTATGGCTACACCTTC
TRBV25-1,-,TRBJ1-2,-,CASSLSGSQGNYGYTF,TGTGCCAGCAGTCTCTCGGGCTCCCAGGGAAACTATGGCTACACCTTC
TRBV5-6,few,TRBJ1-4,-,CASSPRPGGRSNEKLFF,TGTGCCAGCAGCCCGCGCCCCGGAGGGAGATCTAATGAAAAACTGTTTTTT
TRBV29-1,-,TRBJ2-5,-,CSVEETGETQYF,TGCAGCGTTGAAGAGACCGGGGAGACCCAGTACTTC
TRBV29-1,-,TRBJ2-7,-,CSVVSRGTYEQYF,TGCAGCGTTGTCTCCAGGGGTACCTACGAGCAGTACTTC
TRBV20-1,-,TRBJ1-1,-,CSARDGGDPNTEAFF,TGCAGTGCTAGAGATGGTGGGGATCCGAACACTGAAGCTTTCTTT
TRBV5-1,few,TRBJ2-5,TRBD2,CASSSGGGETQYF,TGCGCCAGCAGCTCGGGCGGGGGGGAGACCCAGTACTTC
TRBV11-2,-,TRBJ1-1,-,CASSRPIGRDNEAFF,TGTGCCAGCAGCCGTCCTATAGGGAGGGATAATGAAGCTTTCTTT
TRBV4-1,-,TRBJ2-7,-,CASSREVAAGEQYF,TGCGCCAGCAGCCGAGAGGTCGCGGCGGGCGAGCAGTACTTC
TRBV5-1,-,TRBJ2-5,TRBD2,CASSSLMTSRVETQYF,TGCGCCAGCAGCTCCCTAATGACTAGCCGGGTTGAGACCCAGTACTTC
TRBV20-1,-,TRBJ2-7,TRBD2,CSARDRLAGVGEQYF,TGCAGTGCTAGAGATCGACTAGCGGGAGTAGGCGAGCAGTACTTC
TRBV7-9,-,TRBJ2-6,-,CASSLAESGANVLTF,TGTGCCAGCAGCTTGGCGGAGTCTGGGGCCAACGTCCTGACTTTC
TRBV7-3,few,TRBJ2-7,-,CASSPAGGAYEQYF,TGTGCCAGCAGCCCGGCCGGGGGCGCCTACGAGCAGTACTTC
TRBV5-1,few,TRBJ2-5,-,CASSLVGPPGETQYF,TGCGCCAGCAGCTTGGTCGGCCCCCCCGGGGAGACCCAGTACTTC
TRBV7-3,-,TRBJ2-7,TRBD1,CASSLRGQNEQYF,TGTGCCAGCAGCTTAAGGGGACAGAACGAGCAGTACTTC
TRBV7-3,-,TRBJ2-3,-,CASSPDLGTDTQYF,TGTGCCAGCAGCCCCGACTTAGGCACAGATACGCAGTATTTT
TRBV29-1,few,TRBJ2-1,TRBD2,CSVEDLSGAYNEQFF,TGCAGCGTTGAAGATCTAAGCGGGGCCTACAATGAGCAGTTCTTC